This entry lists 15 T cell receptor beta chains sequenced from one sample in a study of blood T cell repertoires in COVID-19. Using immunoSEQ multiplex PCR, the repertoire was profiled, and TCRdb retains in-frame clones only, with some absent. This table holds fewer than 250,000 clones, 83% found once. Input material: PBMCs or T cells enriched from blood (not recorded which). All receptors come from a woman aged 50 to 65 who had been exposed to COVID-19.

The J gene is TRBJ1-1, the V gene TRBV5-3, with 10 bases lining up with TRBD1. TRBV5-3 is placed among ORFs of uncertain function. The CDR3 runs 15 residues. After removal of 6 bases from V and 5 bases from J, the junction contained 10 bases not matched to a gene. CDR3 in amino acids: CARTNQTGGETEAFF. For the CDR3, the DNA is TGTGCCAGAACCAATCAGACAGGGGGCGAGACTGAAGCTTTCTTT.

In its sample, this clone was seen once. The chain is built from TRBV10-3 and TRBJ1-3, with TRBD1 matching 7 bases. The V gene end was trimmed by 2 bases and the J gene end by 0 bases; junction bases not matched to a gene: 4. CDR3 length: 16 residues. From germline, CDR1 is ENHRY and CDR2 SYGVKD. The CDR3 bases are TGTGCCATCAGTGAGACAGGGGCCCTCTCTGGAAACACCATATATTTT. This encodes CAISETGALSGNTIYF.

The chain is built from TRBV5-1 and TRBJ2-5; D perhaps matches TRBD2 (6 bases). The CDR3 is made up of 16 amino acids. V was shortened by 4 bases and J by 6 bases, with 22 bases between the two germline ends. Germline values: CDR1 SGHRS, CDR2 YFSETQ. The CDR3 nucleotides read TGCGCCAGCAGCCCACCCGTTTCGGGGGAGGTGAAGACCCAGTACTTC. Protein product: CASSPPVSGEVKTQYF.

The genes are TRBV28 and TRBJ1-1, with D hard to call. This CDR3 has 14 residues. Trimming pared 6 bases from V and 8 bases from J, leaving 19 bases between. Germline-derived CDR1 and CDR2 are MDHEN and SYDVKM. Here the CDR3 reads CASSLLGPTPEAFF. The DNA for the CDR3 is TGTGCCAGCAGCCTCCTGGGCCCCACACCGGAAGCTTTCTTT.

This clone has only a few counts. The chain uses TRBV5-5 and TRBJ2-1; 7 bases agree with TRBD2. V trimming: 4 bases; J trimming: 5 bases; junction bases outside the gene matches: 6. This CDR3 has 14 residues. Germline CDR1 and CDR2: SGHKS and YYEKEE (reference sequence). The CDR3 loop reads CASSPGGNNNEQFF. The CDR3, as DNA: TGTGCCAGCAGCCCGGGGGGTAACAACAATGAGCAGTTCTTC.

The CDR3 here is CASSWDRAKNIQYF. Written as DNA, the CDR3 is TGTGCCAGCTCTTGGGACAGAGCCAAAAACATTCAGTACTTC. This chain connects TRBV18 to TRBJ2-4; 7 bases match TRBD1. The CDR3 contains 14 residues. Germline V gene data show CDR1 as KGHSH and CDR2 as LQKENI. V lost 6 bases and J lost 0; bases outside the gene matches: 2.

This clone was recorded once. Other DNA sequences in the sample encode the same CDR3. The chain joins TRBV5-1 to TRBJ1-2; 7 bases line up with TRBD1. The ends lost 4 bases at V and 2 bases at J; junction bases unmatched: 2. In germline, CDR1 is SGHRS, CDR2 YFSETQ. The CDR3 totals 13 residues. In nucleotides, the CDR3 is TGCGCCAGCAGCCTGGACAGGAACTATGGCTACACCTTC. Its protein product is CASSLDRNYGYTF.

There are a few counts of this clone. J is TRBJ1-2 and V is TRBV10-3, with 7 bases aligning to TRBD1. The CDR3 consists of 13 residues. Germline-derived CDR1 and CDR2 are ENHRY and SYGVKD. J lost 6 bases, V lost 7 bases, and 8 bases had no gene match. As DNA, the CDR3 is TGTGCCATCAACCAACAGGGGAAGGATGGCTACACCTTC. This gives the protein CAINQQGKDGYTF.

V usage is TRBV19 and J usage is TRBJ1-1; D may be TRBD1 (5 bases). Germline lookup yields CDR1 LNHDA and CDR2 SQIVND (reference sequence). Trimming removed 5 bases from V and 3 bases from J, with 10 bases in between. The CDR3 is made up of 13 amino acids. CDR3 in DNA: TGTGCCAGTAGTCTCAGGGTGGACACTGAAGCTTTCTTT. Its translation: CASSLRVDTEAFF. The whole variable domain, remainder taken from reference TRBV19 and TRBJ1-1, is DGGITQSPKYLFRKEGQNVTLSCEQNLNHDAMYWYRQDPGQGLRLIYYSQIVNDFQKGDIAEGYSVSREKKESFPLTVTSAQKNPTAFYLCASSLRVDTEAFFGQGTRLTVV.

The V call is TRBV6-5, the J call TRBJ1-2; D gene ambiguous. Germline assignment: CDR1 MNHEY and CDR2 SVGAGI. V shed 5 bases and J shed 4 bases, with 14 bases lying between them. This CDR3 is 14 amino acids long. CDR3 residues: CASSNGMAAYGYTF. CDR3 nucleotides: TGTGCCAGCAGTAACGGGATGGCAGCCTATGGCTACACCTTC.

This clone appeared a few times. In DNA, the CDR3 is TGTGCCAGCAGTCGACAGGTTTTGGGGCAGTTCTTC. Its translation is CASSRQVLGQFF. This chain links TRBV6-5 with TRBJ2-1, with D tentatively TRBD1 (6 bases). V was pared by 5 bases and J by 12 bases, with 14 bases between. The CDR3 consists of 12 residues. Germline V CDR1 and CDR2: MNHEY, SVGAGI.

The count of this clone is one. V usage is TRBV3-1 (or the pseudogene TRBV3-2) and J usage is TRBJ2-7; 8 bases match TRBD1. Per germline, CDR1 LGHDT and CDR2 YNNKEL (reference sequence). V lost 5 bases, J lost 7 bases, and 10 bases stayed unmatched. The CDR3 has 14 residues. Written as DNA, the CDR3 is TGTGCCAGCAGCTACGGACAGGGACGGGGAGAGCAGTACTTC. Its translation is CASSYGQGRGEQYF.

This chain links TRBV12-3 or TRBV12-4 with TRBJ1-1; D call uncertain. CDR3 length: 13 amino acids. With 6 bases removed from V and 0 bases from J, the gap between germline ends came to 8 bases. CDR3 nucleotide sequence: TGTGCCAGCAGCCGAGGGCTGAACACTGAAGCTTTCTTT. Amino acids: CASSRGLNTEAFF.

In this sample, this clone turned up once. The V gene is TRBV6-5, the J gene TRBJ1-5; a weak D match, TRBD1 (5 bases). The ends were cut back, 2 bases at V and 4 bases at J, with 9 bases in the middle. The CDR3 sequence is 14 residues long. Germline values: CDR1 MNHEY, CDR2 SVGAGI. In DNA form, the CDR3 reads TGTGCCAGCAGTTACGACAGTCATAATCAGCCCCAGCATTTT. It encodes CASSYDSHNQPQHF.

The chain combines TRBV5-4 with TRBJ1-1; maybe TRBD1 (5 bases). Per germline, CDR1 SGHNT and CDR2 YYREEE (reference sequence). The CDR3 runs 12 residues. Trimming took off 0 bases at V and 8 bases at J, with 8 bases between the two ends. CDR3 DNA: TGTGCCAGCAGCTTGGAGGGGAGGGAAGCTTTCTTT. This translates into CASSLEGREAFF.